The sample holds a few counts of the clone carrying this TCR beta chain. Original data processing: Using reference gene primer amplification, nucleated cell counts were estimated. Profiling relied on immunoSEQ multiplex PCR, and the TCRdb table lists in-frame clones only, not all of them. Clone size and the V and J calls come from that table; the DNA yielded D and trimming. This table has 65,000 to 70,000 clones, 87% appearing once. This sample was included in a study of blood T cell repertoires in COVID-19. Across the whole study: Sites across the United States, Italy and Spain contributed samples from acute and convalescent COVID-19. The cDNA or gDNA used as material had been derived from T cells, B-cell-depleted T cells, or PBMCs.

The CDR3 sequence is 17 residues long. V lost 5 bases and J 2 bases, leaving 18 bases between the germline ends. The V gene's germline CDR1 is MNHNY and CDR2 SVGAGI (reference sequence). The clonotype comes from a middle-aged man with active COVID-19. Sequencing was performed on peripheral blood. V is TRBV6-6 and J is TRBJ1-4, with a tentative D call TRBD1 (5 bases). This chain's CDR3 is CASSLNPTVITNEKLFF. DNA of the CDR3: TGTGCCAGCAGTCTTAACCCGACAGTTATTACTAATGAAAAACTGTTTTTT.